What follows describes a single T cell receptor (beta chain). No antigen is known for it. Trimming cost V 4 bases and J 5 bases; bases outside gene matches: 6. The CDR3 consists of 14 residues. Germline CDR1 is SGDLS and CDR2 is YYNGEE. The data stem from a study of cytomegalovirus exposure and HLA in healthy donors. General study results and limits: A later analysis linked a missense DCLRE1C variant to TCR beta V- and J-gene trimming. Later analysis identified 15,000 to 20,000 TCR beta sequences associated with HLA alleles, using a false discovery rate threshold of 0.05.

The PCR had 60 Vbeta and 13 Jbeta primers. Profiling relied on immunoSEQ multiplex PCR, and the TCRdb table lists in-frame clones only, not all of them. The sample lists approximately 190,000 clones, roughly 80% occurring once. The V gene is TRBV9, the J gene TRBJ2-4; 7 bases are shared with TRBD1. The receptor was isolated from a man between 40 and 49 years old in good health and CMV-seropositive. The sequenced sample consisted of PBMCs. CDR3 in amino acids: CASSPHRGQNIQYF. As DNA, the CDR3 is TGTGCCAGCAGCCCCCACAGGGGCCAAAACATTCAGTACTTC.